A single sample gave rise to the 10 T cell receptor beta chains below, sequenced in a study of shared clonotypes between healthy human individuals. Profiled with immunoSEQ multiplex PCR; TCRdb holds only in-frame clones, not every one. The sample holds approximately 710,000 clones, about 90% seen once. Sequenced sample: memory CD8+ T cells from PBMCs. Subset defined: CD45RO+ cells pooled with CCR7-negative TemRA cells. These receptors were collected from a man between 18 and 29 years old in good health. Some clones in this sample may be carry-over from other donors' samples.

The V gene is TRBV28, the J gene TRBJ2-6; TRBD1 or TRBD2 may be the D gene (5 bases each). The V end lost 4 bases, the J end lost 9 bases, and 22 bases lay between the germline ends. Germline V lookup: CDR1 MDHEN, CDR2 SYDVKM. This CDR3 has 17 amino acids. CDR3 residues: CASSSKWRTQGGNVLTF. DNA for the CDR3: TGTGCCAGCAGTTCAAAATGGAGGACCCAGGGCGGCAACGTCCTGACTTTC.

About this clone itself: Within the sample, other DNA sequences also encode this same CDR3. This chain connects TRBV27 to TRBJ1-5, with a weak D call TRBD1 (5 bases). Germline V gives CDR1 MNHEY, CDR2 SMNVEV (reference sequence). Trimming cost V 1 base and J 2 bases, with 6 bases left between them. The CDR3 spans 14 residues. CDR3 in amino acids: CASSLLGGNQPQHF. The CDR3 region has the DNA TGTGCCAGCAGTTTATTAGGGGGCAATCAGCCCCAGCATTTT.

V usage is TRBV19 and J usage is TRBJ2-1; 7 nucleotides line up with TRBD2. The CDR3 has 14 residues. CDR1 is LNHDA and CDR2 is SQIVND in the germline V gene (reference sequence). V gave up 3 bases and J gave up 8 bases; unmatched junction bases: 7. The CDR3 here is CASSMDGEGHEQFF. The CDR3 DNA is TGTGCCAGTAGTATGGATGGGGAGGGCCATGAGCAGTTCTTC.

The rearrangement uses TRBV28 and TRBJ2-7; 12 bases map to TRBD2. The CDR3 runs to 20 residues. CDR1 and CDR2 from the germline V gene are MDHEN and SYDVKM. V was clipped by 6 bases and J by 2 bases; unmatched bases: 20. CDR3 sequence (DNA): TGTGCCAGCAGCCCCACCCCAGGCCTAGCGGGAGGGCCAATCACCTACGAGCAGTACTTC. Translating gives CASSPTPGLAGGPITYEQYF. Supplemented by reference TRBV28 and TRBJ2-7, the full variable domain reads DVKVTQSSRYLVKRTGEKVFLECVQDMDHENMFWYRQDPGLGLRLIYFSYDVKMKEKGDIPEGYSVSREKKERFSLILESASTNQTSMYLCASSPTPGLAGGPITYEQYFGPGTRLTVT.

The chain joins TRBV15 to TRBJ2-3, with D perhaps matching TRBD2 (5 bases). The germline CDR1 and CDR2 sequences are LNHNV and YYDKDF (reference sequence). The CDR3 sequence is 16 residues long. V gave up 0 bases and J gave up 4 bases, with 14 bases separating them. CDR3 DNA: TGTGCCACCAGCAGAGATGGTAGCGATAGGGCAGATACGCAGTATTTT. Translating gives CATSRDGSDRADTQYF.

CDR3 coding DNA: TGTGCCAGCAGAGGCGGGATACGCACAGATACGCAGTATTTT. It codes for CASRGGIRTDTQYF. This sequence joins TRBV28 and TRBJ2-3, with a weak D call TRBD2 (6 bases). Germline V gives CDR1 MDHEN, CDR2 SYDVKM. V lost 6 bases, J lost 1 base, and 11 bases lay in between. The CDR3 is made up of 14 amino acids.

Worth noting for this clone: This sample includes further DNA sequences coding for the same CDR3. V is TRBV4-2 and J is TRBJ2-2; D gene ambiguous. CDR1 and CDR2 from the germline V gene are LGHNA and YNFKEQ. Trimming removed 0 bases from V and 1 base from J, with 9 bases in between. The CDR3 consists of 16 residues. The CDR3 reads CASSQDRSVNTGELFF. CDR3 nucleotide sequence: TGTGCCAGCAGCCAAGATCGATCAGTGAACACCGGGGAGCTGTTTTTT.

This chain connects TRBV7-2 to TRBJ1-2, with D possibly TRBD1 on 5 matching bases. Trimming removed 4 bases at V and 5 bases at J, with 20 bases between. The CDR3 loop spans 16 amino acids. The germline V gene encodes CDR1 SGHTA and CDR2 FQGNSA. CDR3 nucleotide sequence: TGTGCCAGCAGCTCGGGACCCGGCGGTCACCCTTATGGCTACACCTTC. It codes for CASSSGPGGHPYGYTF.

This chain links TRBV29-1 with TRBJ2-7; a weak D match, TRBD1 (5 bases). CDR1 SQVTM and CDR2 ANQGSEA come from the germline V gene. The germline V and J ends were trimmed by 4 bases and 6 bases, with 13 bases remaining between them. The CDR3 runs 12 residues. The CDR3 reads CSVGVGVGEQYF. The CDR3, as DNA: TGCAGCGTTGGTGTAGGGGTCGGCGAGCAGTACTTC.

This chain links TRBV21-1 with TRBJ2-3; the table's TRBD1 call for D was not verified on the DNA. TRBV21-1 represents a pseudogene. CDR3 length: 14 residues. CDR3 DNA sequence: TGTGCCAGCAGCAAAGACAGGTGCACAGATACGCAGTATTTT. Its protein is CASSKDRCTDTQYF.